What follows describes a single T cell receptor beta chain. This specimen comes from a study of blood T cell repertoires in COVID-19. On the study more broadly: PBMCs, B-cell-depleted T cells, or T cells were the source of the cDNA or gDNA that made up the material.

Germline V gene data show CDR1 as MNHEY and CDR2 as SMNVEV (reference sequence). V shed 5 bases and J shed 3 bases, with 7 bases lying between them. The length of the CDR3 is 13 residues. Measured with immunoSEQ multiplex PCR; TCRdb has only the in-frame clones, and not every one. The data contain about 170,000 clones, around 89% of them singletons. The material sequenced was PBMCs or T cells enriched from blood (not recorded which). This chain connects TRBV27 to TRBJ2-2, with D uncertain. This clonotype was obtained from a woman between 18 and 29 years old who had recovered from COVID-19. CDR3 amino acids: CASSESYTGELFF. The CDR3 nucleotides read TGTGCCAGCAGTGAGTCGTACACCGGGGAGCTGTTTTTT.